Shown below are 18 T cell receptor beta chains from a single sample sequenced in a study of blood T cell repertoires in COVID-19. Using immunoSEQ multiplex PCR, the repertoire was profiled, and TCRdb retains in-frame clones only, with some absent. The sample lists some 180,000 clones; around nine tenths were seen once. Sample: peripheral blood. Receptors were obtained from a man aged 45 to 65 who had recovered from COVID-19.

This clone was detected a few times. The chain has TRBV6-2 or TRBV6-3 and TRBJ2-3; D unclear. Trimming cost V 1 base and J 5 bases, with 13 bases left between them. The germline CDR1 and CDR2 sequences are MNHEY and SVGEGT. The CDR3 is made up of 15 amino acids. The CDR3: CASSYYGRSEDTQYF. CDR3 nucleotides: TGTGCCAGCAGTTACTACGGCAGGTCGGAAGATACGCAGTATTTT.

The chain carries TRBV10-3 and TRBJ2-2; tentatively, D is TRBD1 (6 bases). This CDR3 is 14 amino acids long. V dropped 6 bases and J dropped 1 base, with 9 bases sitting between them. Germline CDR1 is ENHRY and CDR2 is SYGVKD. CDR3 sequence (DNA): TGTGCCATCAGCCAGGGACAGAACACCGGGGAGCTGTTTTTT. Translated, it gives CAISQGQNTGELFF.

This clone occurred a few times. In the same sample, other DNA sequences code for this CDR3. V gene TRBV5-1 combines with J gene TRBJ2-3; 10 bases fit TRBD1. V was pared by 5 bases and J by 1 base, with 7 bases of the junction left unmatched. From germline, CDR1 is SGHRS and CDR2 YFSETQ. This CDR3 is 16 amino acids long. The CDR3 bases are TGCGCCAGCAGTTTTCGACAGGGGGCAGGCACAGATACGCAGTATTTT. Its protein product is CASSFRQGAGTDTQYF.

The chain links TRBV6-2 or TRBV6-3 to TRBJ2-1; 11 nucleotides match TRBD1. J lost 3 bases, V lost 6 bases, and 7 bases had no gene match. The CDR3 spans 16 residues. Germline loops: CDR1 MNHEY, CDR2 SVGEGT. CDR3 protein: CASSLGQGAVYNEQFF. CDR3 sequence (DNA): TGTGCCAGCAGCCTTGGACAGGGGGCAGTCTACAATGAGCAGTTCTTC.

The CDR3 nucleotides read TGTGCCAGCAGCGACACCTACGAGCAGTACTTC. Translating gives CASSDTYEQYF. The gene calls are TRBV28 and TRBJ2-7; no clear D. The length of the CDR3 is 11 residues. Germline V gives CDR1 MDHEN, CDR2 SYDVKM. Trimming pared 6 bases from V and 2 bases from J, leaving 5 bases between.

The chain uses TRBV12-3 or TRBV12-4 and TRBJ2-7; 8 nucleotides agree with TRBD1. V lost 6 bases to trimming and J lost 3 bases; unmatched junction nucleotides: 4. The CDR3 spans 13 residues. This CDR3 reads CASRSTGGYEQYF. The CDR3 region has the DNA TGTGCCAGCAGATCCACAGGGGGCTACGAGCAGTACTTC.

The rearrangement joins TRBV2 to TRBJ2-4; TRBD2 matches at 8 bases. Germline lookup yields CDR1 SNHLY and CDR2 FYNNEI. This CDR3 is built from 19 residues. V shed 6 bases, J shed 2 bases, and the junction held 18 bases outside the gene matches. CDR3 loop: CASRADGVAGPLTKNIQYF. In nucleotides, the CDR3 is TGTGCCAGCAGGGCGGACGGGGTAGCGGGACCTCTAACCAAAAACATTCAGTACTTC.

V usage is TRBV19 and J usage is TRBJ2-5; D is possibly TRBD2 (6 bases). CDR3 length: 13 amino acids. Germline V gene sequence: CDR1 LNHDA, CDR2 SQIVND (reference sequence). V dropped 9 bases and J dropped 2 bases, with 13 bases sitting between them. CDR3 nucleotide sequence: TGTGCCAGCCGGGAGACAGTACAAGAGACCCAGTACTTC. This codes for CASRETVQETQYF.

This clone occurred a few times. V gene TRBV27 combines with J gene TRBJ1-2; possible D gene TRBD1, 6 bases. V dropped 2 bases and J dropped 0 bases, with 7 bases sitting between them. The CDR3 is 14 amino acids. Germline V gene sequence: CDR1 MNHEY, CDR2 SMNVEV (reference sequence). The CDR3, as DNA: TGTGCCAGCAGTTTAGCAGGGGCTAACTATGGCTACACCTTC. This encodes CASSLAGANYGYTF.

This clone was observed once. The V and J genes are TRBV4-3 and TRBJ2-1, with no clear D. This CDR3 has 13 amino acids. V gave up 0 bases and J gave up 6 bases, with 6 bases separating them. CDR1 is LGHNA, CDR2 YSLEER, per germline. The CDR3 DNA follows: TGCGCCAGCAGCCAAGAGGCCAGCAATGAGCAGTTCTTC. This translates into CASSQEASNEQFF.

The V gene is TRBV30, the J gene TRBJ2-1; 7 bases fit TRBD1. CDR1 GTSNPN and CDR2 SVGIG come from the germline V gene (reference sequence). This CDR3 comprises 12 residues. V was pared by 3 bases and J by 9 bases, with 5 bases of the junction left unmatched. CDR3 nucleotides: TGTGCCTGGAGGAAGACAGGGCTTGAGCAGTTCTTC. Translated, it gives CAWRKTGLEQFF.

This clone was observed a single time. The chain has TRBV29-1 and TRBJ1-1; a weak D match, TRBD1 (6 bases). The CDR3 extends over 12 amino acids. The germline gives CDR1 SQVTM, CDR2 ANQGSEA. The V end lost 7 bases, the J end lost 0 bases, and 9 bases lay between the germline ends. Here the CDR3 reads CSAGHLNTEAFF. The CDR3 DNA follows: TGCAGCGCGGGACACCTGAACACTGAAGCTTTCTTT.

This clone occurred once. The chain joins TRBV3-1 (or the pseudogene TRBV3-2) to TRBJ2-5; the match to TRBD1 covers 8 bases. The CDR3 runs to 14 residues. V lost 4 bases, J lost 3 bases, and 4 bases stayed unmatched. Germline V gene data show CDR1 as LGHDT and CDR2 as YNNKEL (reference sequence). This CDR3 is CASSRNRGKETQYF. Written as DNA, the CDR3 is TGTGCCAGCAGCCGGAACAGGGGGAAAGAGACCCAGTACTTC.

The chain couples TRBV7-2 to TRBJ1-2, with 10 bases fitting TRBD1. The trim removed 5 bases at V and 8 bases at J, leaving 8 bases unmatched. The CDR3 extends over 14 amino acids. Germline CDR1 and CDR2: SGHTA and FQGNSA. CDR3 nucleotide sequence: TGTGCCAGCAGCGGGTCCGGGACAGGGGTAGGCTACACCTTC. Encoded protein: CASSGSGTGVGYTF.

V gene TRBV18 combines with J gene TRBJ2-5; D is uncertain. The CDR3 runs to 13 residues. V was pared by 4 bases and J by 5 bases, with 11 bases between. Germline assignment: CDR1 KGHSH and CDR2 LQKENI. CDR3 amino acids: CASSLSLIETQYF. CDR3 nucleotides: TGTGCCAGCTCACTTAGCCTAATCGAGACCCAGTACTTC.

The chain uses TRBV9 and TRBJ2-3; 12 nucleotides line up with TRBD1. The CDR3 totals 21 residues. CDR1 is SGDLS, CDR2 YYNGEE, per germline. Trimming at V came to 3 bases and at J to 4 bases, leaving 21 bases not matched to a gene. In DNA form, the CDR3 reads TGTGCCAGCAGCGCGCGAGTGACTCCGGGACAGGGGGCGTGGGGAGCAGATACGCAGTATTTT. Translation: CASSARVTPGQGAWGADTQYF. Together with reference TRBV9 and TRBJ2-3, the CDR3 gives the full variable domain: DSGVTQTPKHLITATGQRVTLRCSPRSGDLSVYWYQQSLDQGLQFLIQYYNGEERAKGNILERFSAQQFPDLHSELNLSSLELGDSALYFCASSARVTPGQGAWGADTQYFGPGTRLTVL.

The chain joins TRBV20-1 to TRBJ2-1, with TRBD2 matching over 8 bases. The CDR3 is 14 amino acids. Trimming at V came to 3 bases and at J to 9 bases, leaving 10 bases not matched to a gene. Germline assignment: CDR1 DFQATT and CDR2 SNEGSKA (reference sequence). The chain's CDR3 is CSASLAGKGSEQFF. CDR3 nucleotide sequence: TGCAGTGCTAGTTTAGCGGGAAAGGGTAGTGAGCAGTTCTTC.

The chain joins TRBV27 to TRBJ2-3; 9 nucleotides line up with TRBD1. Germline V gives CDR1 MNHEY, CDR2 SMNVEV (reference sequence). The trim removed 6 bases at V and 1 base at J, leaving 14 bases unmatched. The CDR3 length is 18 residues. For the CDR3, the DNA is TGTGCCAGCAGGAGACCGGGACAGGGCCCAAGGGGCACAGATACGCAGTATTTT. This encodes CASRRPGQGPRGTDTQYF.